This T cell receptor (beta chain) was observed in a study of beta chain features in type 1 diabetes. On this clone itself: The antigen is undetermined.

General study findings and limits: Whatever favoring of shorter templates PCR might show would apply equally to patients and controls. Moderately but significantly shorter TCRB CDR3s were found in Type 1 diabetes patients in all four CD4+ subsets.

CD4+ naive, central memory, regulatory and stem cell-like memory cells were sorted via CD45RO/CCR7/CD25/CD127/CD95/CD27. The CDR3 contains 15 residues. With V trimmed by 6 bases and J by 1 base, 8 bases remained unmatched. The germline CDR1 and CDR2 sequences are LNHDA and SQIVND (reference sequence). What was sequenced were expressed TCRB transcripts, since all of the isolated RNA had been reverse transcribed. For naive, central memory and regulatory T cell samples, reads averaged approximately 3.6 million. TCRdb's table, derived via immunoSEQ multiplex PCR, lists solely in-frame clones and lacks some. The sample holds 300,000 to 400,000 clones; approximately 15% are singletons and the top ten take about 0.015%.

V and J are TRBV19 and TRBJ1-1; 7 nucleotides line up with TRBD1. The sequence was obtained from a young woman with type 1 diabetes. Sequencing used naive CD4+ T cells from blood. Written as DNA, the CDR3 is TGTGCCAGTAGCCCCCGACAGGGTAGGAACACTGAAGCTTTCTTT. Translating it yields CASSPRQGRNTEAFF. The whole variable domain, filled in from reference TRBV19 and TRBJ1-1, reads DGGITQSPKYLFRKEGQNVTLSCEQNLNHDAMYWYRQDPGQGLRLIYYSQIVNDFQKGDIAEGYSVSREKKESFPLTVTSAQKNPTAFYLCASSPRQGRNTEAFFGQGTRLTVV.